These 6 T cell receptor beta chains were sequenced from one sample in a study of early T cells in non-severe SARS-CoV-2 infection. TCRdb ran MiXCR on the 5' RACE reads and lists one entry per CDR3 protein. In the table there are approximately 75,000 distinct CDR3 sequences, about 14% of which are singletons. Sequencing was performed on whole blood, taken at baseline. Receptors originate from an adult who was a healthcare worker with PCR-confirmed SARS-CoV-2 infection or an uninfected control (not recorded which).

The sample holds a few counts of this clonotype. The chain couples TRBV11-2 to TRBJ2-7; D not certain. The CDR3 has 14 amino acids. Trimming shortened V by 5 bases and J by 4 bases, and 15 bases separated the two germline ends. Germline assignment: CDR1 SGHAT and CDR2 FQNNGV. The CDR3 here is CASSPRTAVYEQYF. The CDR3 DNA reads as TGTGCCAGCAGCCCCCGGACGGCGGTTTACGAGCAGTACTTC.

This clonotype appeared a few times. The rearrangement links TRBV12-3 or TRBV12-4 to TRBJ2-7; 14 bases fit TRBD2. J lost 6 bases, V lost 8 bases, and 3 bases had no gene match. CDR3 length: 13 residues. CDR3 in DNA: TGTGCCAGCGGGACTAGCGGGAGTGGCGAGCAGTACTTC. Residues: CASGTSGSGEQYF.

This clonotype was picked up a small number of times. The chain is built from TRBV7-7 and TRBJ2-5; 8 bases are shared with TRBD2. The ends lost 1 base at V and 2 bases at J; junction bases unmatched: 3. This CDR3 has 15 residues. CDR1 SSHAT and CDR2 FNYEAQ come from the germline V gene (reference sequence). The CDR3: CASSLDSSGQETQYF. Here the CDR3 DNA reads TGTGCCAGCAGCTTAGATTCTAGCGGGCAAGAGACCCAGTACTTC.

This clonotype came up many times. The chain is built from TRBV5-8 and TRBJ1-1; 9 nucleotides align to TRBD1. The length of the CDR3 is 17 residues. The J segment lost 8 bases and the V segment lost 4 bases, leaving 18 bases of the junction unmatched. The germline V gene has CDR1 SGHTS and CDR2 YDEGEE. CDR3 sequence: CASSLRGQGGVVSEAFF. The CDR3 DNA reads TGTGCCAGCAGCCTCCGGGGACAGGGTGGTGTCGTATCGGAAGCTTTCTTT.

At least ten counts were recorded for this clonotype. This rearrangement joins TRBV5-6 to TRBJ2-4; D unresolved. V was cut by 4 bases and J by 1 base, with 3 bases left in between. Germline V gives CDR1 SGHDT, CDR2 YYEEEE. The CDR3 has 12 residues. The CDR3 loop is CASSGAKNIQYF. CDR3 bases: TGTGCCAGCAGCGGGGCCAAAAACATTCAGTACTTC.

This sequence joins TRBV7-9 and TRBJ2-1, with TRBD1 matching over 7 bases. V lost 4 bases, J lost 7 bases, and 4 bases stayed unmatched. The CDR3 covers 13 residues. Germline V CDR1 and CDR2: SEHNR, FQNEAQ (reference sequence). CDR3 protein: CASSSGTENEQFF. For the CDR3, the DNA is TGTGCCAGCAGCTCCGGGACAGAAAATGAGCAGTTCTTC. Full variable domain (outside the CDR3, taken from reference TRBV7-9 and TRBJ2-1): DTGVSQNPRHKITKRGQNVTFRCDPISEHNRLYWYRQTLGQGPEFLTYFQNEAQLEKSRLLSDRFSAERPKGSFSTLEIQRTEQGDSAMYLCASSSGTENEQFFGPGTRLTVL.